These T cell receptor beta chains were read from a single sample in a study of cytotoxic CD8 clonotypes in ibrutinib-treated CLL. Profiling relied on immunoSEQ multiplex PCR, and the TCRdb table lists in-frame clones only, not all of them. The repertoire includes 85,000 or so clones, 79% of them detected once, and roughly 5% sits in the top ten. The sample was PBMCs, taken after 12 months of ibrutinib treatment. The receptors come from a human donor with chronic lymphocytic leukemia. Each CDR3 is given with its conserved first and last residue. A D gene is named only where the DNA matches it firmly. Only some rows state a clone size, as once, few, many or a class for expanded clones.

D: -; J: TRBJ2-3; V: TRBV9; size: few; length: 15; CDR3: CASSPLVGGADTQYF; DNA: TGTGCCAGCAGCCCCCTGGTCGGTGGGGCAGATACGCAGTATTTT
D: TRBD2; J: TRBJ2-3; V: TRBV6-1; size: few; length: 17; CDR3: CASSEEDGGGATDTQYF; DNA: TGTGCCAGCAGTGAAGAGGATGGCGGGGGGGCCACAGATACGCAGTATTTT
D: -; J: TRBJ2-2; V: TRBV7-6; size: many; length: 16; CDR3: CASSSRLQRTTGELFF; DNA: TGTGCCAGCAGCTCCCGGCTCCAGAGAACAACCGGGGAGCTGTTTTTT
D: -; J: TRBJ1-4; V: TRBV11-2; size: -; length: 15; CDR3: CASSLAGTLGEKLFF; DNA: TGTGCCAGCAGCTTAGCCGGGACCCTGGGGGAAAAACTGTTTTTT
D: -; J: TRBJ2-2; V: TRBV5-8; size: -; length: 11; CDR3: CASTRAGELFF; DNA: TGTGCCAGCACCCGGGCCGGGGAGCTGTTTTTT
D: -; J: TRBJ2-2; V: TRBV7-2; size: -; length: 13; CDR3: CASSLDRTRELFF; DNA: TGTGCCAGCAGCTTGGACCGGACCCGGGAGCTGTTTTTT
D: TRBD1; J: TRBJ2-2; V: TRBV19; size: once; length: 15; CDR3: CATQQGAGDTGELFF; DNA: TGTGCCACCCAACAGGGGGCTGGGGACACCGGGGAGCTGTTTTTT
D: -; J: TRBJ2-2; V: TRBV4-3; size: -; length: 17; CDR3: CASSQDPGGGASGELFF; DNA: TGCGCCAGCAGCCAAGACCCGGGCGGGGGCGCATCCGGGGAGCTGTTTTTT
D: TRBD1; J: TRBJ1-5; V: TRBV4-2; size: -; length: 16; CDR3: CASSQGVGQDLTPQHF; DNA: TGTGCCAGCAGCCAAGGGGTGGGACAGGACCTTACGCCCCAGCATTTT
D: -; J: TRBJ2-1; V: TRBV6-5; size: -; length: 13; CDR3: CASSPRLGAGQFF; DNA: TGTGCCAGCAGTCCCCGACTAGGGGCCGGGCAGTTCTTC
D: TRBD1; J: TRBJ1-4; V: TRBV5-1; size: few; length: 18; CDR3: CASSLRGQGAFGNEKLFF; DNA: TGCGCCAGCAGCTTGCGGGGACAGGGGGCGTTCGGTAATGAAAAACTGTTTTTT
D: -; J: TRBJ2-7; V: TRBV6-6; size: -; length: 12; CDR3: CASSEGPHGQYF; DNA: TGTGCCAGCAGTGAGGGACCCCACGGGCAGTACTTC
D: -; J: TRBJ1-6; V: TRBV28; size: few; length: 15; CDR3: CASSPDLLGVSPLHF; DNA: TGTGCCAGCAGTCCCGATCTCCTGGGGGTCTCACCCCTCCACTTT
D: -; J: TRBJ2-5; V: TRBV6-6; size: -; length: 11; CDR3: CASSLKETQYF; DNA: TGTGCCAGCAGCCTAAAAGAGACCCAGTACTTC
D: -; J: TRBJ1-4; V: TRBV28; size: -; length: 14; CDR3: CASKVAGGNEKLFF; DNA: TGTGCCAGCAAGGTGGCCGGGGGTAATGAAAAACTGTTTTTT
D: -; J: TRBJ1-1; V: TRBV11-2; size: -; length: 16; CDR3: CASSPTRGRTNTEAFF; DNA: TGTGCCAGCAGCCCGACGCGGGGTAGGACCAACACTGAAGCTTTCTTT
D: -; J: TRBJ1-1; V: TRBV7-6; size: -; length: 15; CDR3: CASSTPGQENTEAFF; DNA: TGTGCCAGCAGCACTCCGGGACAAGAGAACACTGAAGCTTTCTTT
D: -; J: TRBJ2-6; V: TRBV18; size: -; length: 15; CDR3: CASSGDTSGANVLTF; DNA: TGTGCCAGCTCAGGAGACACCTCTGGGGCCAACGTCCTGACTTTC
D: -; J: TRBJ1-1; V: TRBV27; size: -; length: 15; CDR3: CASSWIDRRNTEAFF; DNA: TGTGCCAGCAGTTGGATCGACAGGAGGAACACTGAAGCTTTCTTT
D: -; J: TRBJ1-5; V: TRBV18; size: -; length: 15; CDR3: CASSPSPHRNQPQHF; DNA: TGTGCCAGCTCACCTTCCCCCCACAGGAATCAGCCCCAGCATTTT